This T cell receptor (beta chain) was observed in a study of T cell responses to AZD1222 COVID-19 vaccine. Clones were sequenced by immunoSEQ multiplex PCR, and TCRdb holds only the in-frame ones, with some missing. The sample lists about 89,000 clones, around 84% occurring once. The source is an adult who received the AZD1222 COVID-19 vaccine. Specimen: peripheral blood, collected 28 days after the second AZD1222 dose.

CDR3 sequence reads: CASRMGLAGGHEQFF. CDR3 DNA: TGTGCCAGCAGAATGGGACTAGCGGGAGGCCATGAGCAGTTCTTC. The rearrangement links TRBV2 to TRBJ2-1; 15 bases match TRBD2. Germline V lookup: CDR1 SNHLY, CDR2 FYNNEI. V lost 6 bases to trimming and J lost 8 bases; unmatched junction nucleotides: 5. The CDR3 has 15 residues.